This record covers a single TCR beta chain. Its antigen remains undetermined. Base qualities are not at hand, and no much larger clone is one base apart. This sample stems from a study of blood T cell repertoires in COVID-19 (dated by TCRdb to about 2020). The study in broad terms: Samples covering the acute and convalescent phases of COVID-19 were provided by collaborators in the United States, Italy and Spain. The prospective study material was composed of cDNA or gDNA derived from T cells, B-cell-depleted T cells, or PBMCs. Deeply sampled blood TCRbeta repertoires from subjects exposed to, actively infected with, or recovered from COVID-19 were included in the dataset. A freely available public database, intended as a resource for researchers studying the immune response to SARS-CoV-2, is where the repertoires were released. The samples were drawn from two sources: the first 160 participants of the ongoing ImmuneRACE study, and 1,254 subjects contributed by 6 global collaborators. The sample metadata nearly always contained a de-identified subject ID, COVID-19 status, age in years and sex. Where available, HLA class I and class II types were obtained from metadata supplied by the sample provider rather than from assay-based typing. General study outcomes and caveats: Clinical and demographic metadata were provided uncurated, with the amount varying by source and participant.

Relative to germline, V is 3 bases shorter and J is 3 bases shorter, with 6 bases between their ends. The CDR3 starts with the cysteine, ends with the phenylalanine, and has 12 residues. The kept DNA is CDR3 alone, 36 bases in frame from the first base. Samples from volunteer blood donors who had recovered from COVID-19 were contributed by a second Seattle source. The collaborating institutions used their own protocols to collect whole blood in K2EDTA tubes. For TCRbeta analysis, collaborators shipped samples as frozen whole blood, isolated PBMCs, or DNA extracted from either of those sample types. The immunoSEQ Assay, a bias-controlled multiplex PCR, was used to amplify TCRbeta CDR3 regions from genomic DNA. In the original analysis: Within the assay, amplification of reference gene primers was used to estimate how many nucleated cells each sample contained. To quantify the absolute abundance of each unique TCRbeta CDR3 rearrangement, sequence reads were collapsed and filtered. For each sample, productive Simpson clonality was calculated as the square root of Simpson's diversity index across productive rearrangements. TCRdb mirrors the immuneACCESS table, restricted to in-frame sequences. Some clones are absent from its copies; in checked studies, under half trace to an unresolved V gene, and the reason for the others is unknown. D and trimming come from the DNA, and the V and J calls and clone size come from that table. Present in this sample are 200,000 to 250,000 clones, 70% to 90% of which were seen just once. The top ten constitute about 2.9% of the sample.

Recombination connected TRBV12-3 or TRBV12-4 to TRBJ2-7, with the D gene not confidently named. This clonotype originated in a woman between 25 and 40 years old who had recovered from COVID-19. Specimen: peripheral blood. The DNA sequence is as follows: TGTGCCAGCAGTTTTAGCCTCTACGAGCAGTACTTC. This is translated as CASSFSLYEQYF.